A selection of T cell receptor beta chains follows, all from one sample in a study of T cells in Graves' hyperthyroidism and ophthalmopathy. TCRdb re-called the multiplex PCR reads with MiXCR, one entry per CDR3 protein. The sample lists more than 300,000 distinct CDR3 sequences; approximately 18% were seen once. The sequencing sample was made of blood. These receptors all come from a woman in her thirties with Graves' hyperthyroidism that later progressed to Graves' ophthalmopathy. Each CDR3 is given with its conserved first and last residue. Fields, in order: CDR3 protein, CDR3 DNA, D gene, clone size, V gene, J gene. The D gene is left open where the match is weak. Some rows have no size entry. The others give once, few or many, or a class for an expanded clone.

CDR3aa: CTSSAGPGYEQYF
CDR3nt: TGTACCAGCAGCGCGGGACCGGGCTACGAGCAGTACTTC
d_gene: .
abundance: few
v_gene: TRBV9
j_gene: TRBJ2-7

CDR3aa: CAWRYAGTEAFF
CDR3nt: TGTGCCTGGAGGTACGCTGGCACTGAAGCTTTCTTT
d_gene: .
abundance: few
v_gene: TRBV30
j_gene: TRBJ1-1

CDR3aa: CASSNTGSLGEQYF
CDR3nt: TGTGCCAGCAGTAATACGGGGTCCCTAGGGGAGCAGTACTTC
d_gene: .
abundance: many
v_gene: TRBV28
j_gene: TRBJ2-7

CDR3aa: CASSFLGQVDQPQHF
CDR3nt: TGTGCCAGCAGTTTCCTCGGACAGGTCGATCAGCCCCAGCATTTT
d_gene: TRBD1
abundance: many
v_gene: TRBV28
j_gene: TRBJ1-5

CDR3aa: CASSLGPWGGRYYEQYF
CDR3nt: TGTGCCAGCAGCTTAGGGCCCTGGGGCGGGAGATACTACGAGCAGTACTTC
d_gene: TRBD2
abundance: many
v_gene: TRBV11-2
j_gene: TRBJ2-7

CDR3aa: CASSVSGQSSTDTQYF
CDR3nt: TGTGCCAGCAGCGTTTCGGGACAGTCTAGCACAGATACGCAGTATTTT
d_gene: TRBD1
abundance: few
v_gene: TRBV9
j_gene: TRBJ2-3

CDR3aa: CASSLLGLPTDTQYF
CDR3nt: TGTGCCAGCAGTTTACTCGGCCTTCCCACAGATACGCAGTATTTT
d_gene: .
abundance: many
v_gene: TRBV27
j_gene: TRBJ2-3

CDR3aa: CSARGTGTLAKNIQYF
CDR3nt: TGCAGTGCTAGAGGCACCGGGACACTAGCCAAAAACATTCAGTACTTC
d_gene: .
abundance: .
v_gene: TRBV20-1
j_gene: TRBJ2-4

CDR3aa: CAIRYRGVTEAFF
CDR3nt: TGTGCCATCAGGTACAGGGGAGTCACTGAAGCTTTCTTT
d_gene: TRBD1
abundance: many
v_gene: TRBV10-3
j_gene: TRBJ1-1

CDR3aa: CASSQDRGLAGIDEQFF
CDR3nt: TGTGCCAGCAGCCAAGATCGAGGCCTAGCGGGGATCGATGAGCAGTTCTTC
d_gene: TRBD2
abundance: many
v_gene: TRBV3-1
j_gene: TRBJ2-1

CDR3aa: CASSLGLAGFNEQFF
CDR3nt: TGTGCCAGCAGCCTCGGACTAGCGGGATTCAATGAGCAGTTCTTC
d_gene: TRBD2
abundance: .
v_gene: TRBV13
j_gene: TRBJ2-1

CDR3aa: CASQKREGGNEQFF
CDR3nt: TGCGCCAGTCAAAAGCGGGAGGGAGGGAATGAGCAGTTCTTC
d_gene: TRBD2
abundance: many
v_gene: TRBV5-1
j_gene: TRBJ2-1

CDR3aa: CASLHSLLNTEAFF
CDR3nt: TGTGCCAGCTTGCACAGCTTACTGAACACTGAAGCTTTCTTT
d_gene: .
abundance: many
v_gene: TRBV6-1
j_gene: TRBJ1-1

CDR3aa: CASKKWGQPNTGELFF
CDR3nt: TGTGCCAGCAAAAAGTGGGGGCAGCCTAACACCGGGGAGCTGTTTTTT
d_gene: .
abundance: many
v_gene: TRBV7-9
j_gene: TRBJ2-2

CDR3aa: CASSSGTGYSGGENEKLFF
CDR3nt: TGTGCCAGCAGTTCTGGGACAGGTTACTCCGGGGGGGAGAATGAAAAACTGTTTTTT
d_gene: TRBD1
abundance: many
v_gene: TRBV6-1
j_gene: TRBJ1-4

CDR3aa: CASTAYGANVLTF
CDR3nt: TGTGCCAGCACCGCCTATGGGGCCAACGTCCTGACTTTC
d_gene: .
abundance: few
v_gene: TRBV6-1
j_gene: TRBJ2-6

CDR3aa: CSARTGRDTEAFF
CDR3nt: TGCAGTGCCCGGACGGGGCGGGACACTGAAGCTTTCTTT
d_gene: .
abundance: .
v_gene: TRBV20-1
j_gene: TRBJ1-1

CDR3aa: CASSGQMNTEAFF
CDR3nt: TGTGCCAGCAGTGGACAGATGAACACTGAAGCTTTCTTT
d_gene: .
abundance: many
v_gene: TRBV2
j_gene: TRBJ1-1

CDR3aa: CASSPLALDGYTF
CDR3nt: TGTGCCAGCAGCCCGTTAGCCTTGGACGGCTACACCTTC
d_gene: .
abundance: many
v_gene: TRBV7-9
j_gene: TRBJ1-2

CDR3aa: CASSLRRGGSGNTIYF
CDR3nt: TGTGCCAGCAGCCTACGCAGGGGGGGCTCTGGAAACACCATATATTTT
d_gene: TRBD1
abundance: many
v_gene: TRBV7-8
j_gene: TRBJ1-3

CDR3aa: CSVRGQGISYEQYF
CDR3nt: TGCAGCGTGAGGGGACAGGGAATTTCCTACGAGCAGTACTTC
d_gene: TRBD1
abundance: .
v_gene: TRBV29-1
j_gene: TRBJ2-7

CDR3aa: CASSFGFGGQPQHF
CDR3nt: TGTGCCAGCAGTTTCGGGTTTGGAGGCCAGCCCCAGCATTTT
d_gene: .
abundance: .
v_gene: TRBV28
j_gene: TRBJ1-5

CDR3aa: CATTRQGRKETQYF
CDR3nt: TGTGCCACCACCAGACAGGGGCGGAAAGAGACCCAGTACTTC
d_gene: TRBD1
abundance: .
v_gene: TRBV24-1
j_gene: TRBJ2-5

CDR3aa: CATSAALAPAQGTDTQYF
CDR3nt: TGTGCCACCAGTGCCGCACTAGCGCCGGCTCAGGGCACAGATACGCAGTATTTT
d_gene: TRBD2
abundance: many
v_gene: TRBV24-1
j_gene: TRBJ2-3

CDR3aa: CASSQATGIYQPQHF
CDR3nt: TGCGCCAGCAGCCAAGCTACAGGAATTTATCAGCCCCAGCATTTT
d_gene: .
abundance: few
v_gene: TRBV4-1
j_gene: TRBJ1-5

CDR3aa: CASSEGVTNEKLFF
CDR3nt: TGTGCCAGCAGTGAAGGTGTGACAAATGAAAAACTGTTTTTT
d_gene: .
abundance: many
v_gene: TRBV2
j_gene: TRBJ1-4

CDR3aa: CSARTTSGRVYEQYF
CDR3nt: TGCAGTGCTAGGACCACTAGCGGGAGAGTATACGAGCAGTACTTC
d_gene: TRBD2
abundance: .
v_gene: TRBV20-1
j_gene: TRBJ2-7

CDR3aa: CSARDATGFYGSGYSYEQYF
CDR3nt: TGCAGTGCTAGAGACGCGACAGGGTTCTACGGTAGCGGGTACTCCTACGAGCAGTACTTC
d_gene: .
abundance: many
v_gene: TRBV20-1
j_gene: TRBJ2-7

CDR3aa: CASSYGDSTLHF
CDR3nt: TGTGCCAGCAGTTACGGAGACAGTACCCTCCACTTT
d_gene: .
abundance: .
v_gene: TRBV6-5
j_gene: TRBJ1-6